This T cell receptor (beta chain) was retrieved from a study of OX40 agonist ivuxolimab in advanced cancers. This clone has only one observation. The table came from immunoSEQ multiplex PCR; TCRdb's copy has only in-frame clones and leaves some out. Seen here are more than 12,000 clones, about 90% observed once, and the top ten hold 20% to 25%. The CDR3 has 15 residues. Germline V gene data show CDR1 as SEHNR and CDR2 as FQNEAQ (reference sequence). The V gene end was trimmed by 7 bases and the J gene end by 6 bases; junction bases not matched to a gene: 12. Sample: CD4+ or CD8+ T cells sorted from blood, taken in a trial of the OX40 agonist ivuxolimab. The receptor comes from an adult with an advanced solid tumor such as melanoma, head and neck, liver or kidney cancer. The V and J genes are TRBV7-9 and TRBJ1-2, with 9 bases matching TRBD1. The CDR3 spells CASKNLEQGAHGYTF. The CDR3 DNA follows: TGTGCCAGCAAGAATCTAGAACAGGGGGCACATGGCTACACCTTC.